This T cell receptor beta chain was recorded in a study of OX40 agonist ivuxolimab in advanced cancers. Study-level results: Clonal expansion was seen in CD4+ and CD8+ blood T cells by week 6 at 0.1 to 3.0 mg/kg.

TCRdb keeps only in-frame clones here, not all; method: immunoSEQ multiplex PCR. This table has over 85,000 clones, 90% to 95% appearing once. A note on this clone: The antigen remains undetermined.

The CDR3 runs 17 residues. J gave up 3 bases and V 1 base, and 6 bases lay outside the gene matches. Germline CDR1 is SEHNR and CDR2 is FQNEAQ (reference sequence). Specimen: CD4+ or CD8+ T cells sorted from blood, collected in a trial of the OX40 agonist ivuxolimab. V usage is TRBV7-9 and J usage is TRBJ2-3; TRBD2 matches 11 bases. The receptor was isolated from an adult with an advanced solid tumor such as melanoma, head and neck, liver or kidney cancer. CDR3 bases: TGTGCCAGCAGCTTAGAACCTAGCGGGAGGTTGACAGATACGCAGTATTTT. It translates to CASSLEPSGRLTDTQYF.